The source of this T cell receptor (beta chain) is a study of regulatory T cells in long-lasting Graves disease. Overall study: The term persistent Graves' disease signified upward of 5 years on antithyroid drugs with positive TSH receptor antibodies.

CDR1 and CDR2 from the germline V gene are LNHDA and SQIVND (reference sequence). The CDR3 has 13 residues. Trimming removed 8 bases from V and 5 bases from J; junction bases left unmatched: 7. Findings of the study overall: Among samples with persistent disease, TRBV28, TRBJ1-2 and TRBJ2-5 were favored.

Combining iRepertoire HTBI primers with Arm-PCR of CDR3 regions, the authors built TCR beta libraries. Methods used by the authors: Samples jointly harbored roughly 60 TRBV and about 13 TRBJ segments. One entry per CDR3 protein, called by TCRdb with MiXCR from the multiplex PCR reads. None of the V and J calls come from the authors' own analysis; TCRdb made them. The sample has roughly 500,000 distinct CDR3 sequences, more than 20% seen once. Time point given: persistent/refractory GD, antithyroid drugs over 5 years with positive TRAb. RNA from PBMCs was the source of the TCR library. Patients came from an endocrinology department in Xi'an, China. Regarding this clonotype: Its cognate antigen is unknown.

This receptor was obtained from a female donor with Graves disease. The material sequenced was peripheral blood mononuclear cells (PBMCs), taken when the disease was refractory, from a patient treated with antithyroid drugs. The V and J genes are TRBV19 and TRBJ1-2; 8 nucleotides agree with TRBD1. The CDR3 DNA reads as TGTGCCAGTCGCCCCCGGACAGGGTATGGCTACACCTTC. Protein product: CASRPRTGYGYTF.